Below, one T cell receptor (beta chain) is given with its context. Its antigen is currently unknown. One base separates it from a far larger clone, so it is likely a read error. The V and J ends lost 8 bases and 2 bases, in that order; junction bases with no gene match: 8. This CDR3 is built from 14 residues. The germline CDR1 and CDR2 sequences are MNHNS and SASEGT. Time point denoted: persistent/refractory GD, antithyroid drugs over 5 years with positive TRAb. Construction of the TCR library relied on RNA isolated from PBMCs. TCR beta libraries were built with iRepertoire HTBI primers and Arm-PCR of CDR3 regions. The authors' processing: Taken together, the samples had 62 TRBV and more than 12 TRBJ segments identified. In TCRdb, the multiplex PCR reads were re-called with MiXCR into one record per CDR3 protein. TCRdb, not the original authors, processed these V and J calls. Of around 400,000 distinct CDR3 sequences in the sample, around 23% were seen once.

This sample was taken from a study of regulatory T cells in long-lasting Graves disease. Study-wide findings and caveats: Persistent disease preferred TRBV28, TRBJ1-2 and TRBJ2-5. Possibly, accuracy suffered from the small sample size.

Sample: peripheral blood mononuclear cells (PBMCs), taken when the disease was refractory, from a patient treated with antithyroid drugs. This chain joins TRBV6-1 and TRBJ2-5, with 7 nucleotides matching TRBD2. The source of this sequence is a female donor with Graves disease. The CDR3 nucleotides are TGTGCCAGCGGTGTCGGGGGAGGGCAAGAGACCCAGTACTTC. It is translated as CASGVGGGQETQYF.